This is a list of T cell receptor beta chains from one sample in a study of graft-versus-host responses after intestinal transplantation. Method: immunoSEQ multiplex PCR; TCRdb's copy keeps in-frame clones and lacks some. The repertoire has under 100,000 clones, around 93% of them found once; the top ten carry about 0.2%. Their antigen targets remain unknown. This material consisted of unstimulated CD4+ T cells sorted from spleen or lymph node cells, taken before transplant. These receptors were obtained from a human donor who was the organ donor for an intestinal transplant. The CDR3 runs from the conserved cysteine through the conserved F or W. The order of the fields is clone size, V gene, J gene, D gene, CDR3 protein, CDR3 DNA. The D gene is left open where the match is weak. Clone size is shown for a subset of rows, as once, few, many or a class of expanded clone.

-	TRBV13	TRBJ1-6	TRBD1	CASSQGGTGGSPLHF	TGTGCCAGCAGCCAAGGTGGGACAGGGGGTTCACCCCTCCACTTT
-	TRBV28	TRBJ1-2	-	CACRQINYGYTF	TGTGCCTGCCGTCAGATCAACTATGGCTACACCTTC
-	TRBV18	TRBJ1-6	-	CASSPTRRLEGSPLHF	TGTGCCAGCTCACCAACCCGGCGCCTCGAGGGTTCACCCCTCCACTTT
-	TRBV5-4	TRBJ2-7	-	CASSLAGRGYEQYF	TGTGCCAGCAGCTTGGCCGGACGGGGCTACGAGCAGTACTTC
-	TRBV18	TRBJ2-2	-	CASSPSRNTGELFF	TGTGCCAGCTCCCCTTCACGGAACACCGGGGAGCTGTTTTTT
-	TRBV5-5	TRBJ2-1	TRBD2	CASSLLAGSYNEQFF	TGTGCCAGCAGCTTGTTAGCGGGGTCCTACAATGAGCAGTTCTTC
-	TRBV4-1	TRBJ2-3	-	CASSQSWSTDTQYF	TGCGCCAGCAGCCAAAGCTGGTCCACAGATACGCAGTATTTT
-	TRBV2	TRBJ2-7	-	CASSEAPAYEQYF	TGTGCCAGCAGTGAAGCACCGGCCTACGAGCAGTACTTC
-	TRBV7-9	TRBJ1-2	TRBD1	CASSLVDRVDYGYTF	TGTGCCAGCAGCTTAGTGGACAGGGTGGACTATGGCTACACCTTC
-	TRBV5-4	TRBJ2-1	TRBD2	CASSLGSGAEYNEQFF	TGTGCCAGCAGCTTGGGGAGCGGGGCAGAGTACAATGAGCAGTTCTTC
-	TRBV6-5	TRBJ1-6	-	CASSYSDLGYSPLHF	TGTGCCAGCAGTTACTCGGATCTAGGCTACTCACCCCTCCACTTT
-	TRBV28	TRBJ2-3	-	CASSQQSTDTQYF	TGTGCCAGCAGCCAACAGAGCACAGATACGCAGTATTTT
-	TRBV9	TRBJ2-1	-	CASSRIRDQYNEQFF	TGTGCCAGCAGCCGGATCCGGGACCAATACAATGAGCAGTTCTTC
-	TRBV28	TRBJ1-5	-	CASSPFRRSGADSNQPQHF	TGTGCCAGCAGTCCCTTCCGCAGGTCGGGGGCCGATAGCAATCAGCCCCAGCATTTT
once	TRBV7-2	TRBJ1-2	-	CASSLVPINYGYTF	TGTGCCAGCAGCTTAGTACCCATTAACTATGGCTACACCTTC
-	TRBV7-8	TRBJ1-1	-	CASSLGWGGHMAEAFF	TGTGCCAGCAGCTTAGGATGGGGCGGACATATGGCTGAAGCTTTCTTT
-	TRBV29-1	TRBJ2-1	-	CSVVTSYNEQFF	TGCAGCGTTGTTACCTCCTACAATGAGCAGTTCTTC
-	TRBV10-1	TRBJ2-2	TRBD1	CASSEQGALTGELFF	TGCGCCAGCTCTGAACAGGGGGCATTGACCGGGGAGCTGTTTTTT
-	TRBV5-1	TRBJ2-7	TRBD1	CASSSQGYEQYF	TGCGCCAGCAGCTCACAGGGGTACGAGCAGTACTTC
-	TRBV28	TRBJ1-3	TRBD1	CASRAGGPGNTIYF	TGTGCCAGCAGGGCAGGGGGCCCTGGAAACACCATATATTTT
once	TRBV7-3	TRBJ1-2	TRBD1	CASSLRPTGGDMGGYTF	TGTGCCAGCAGCTTAAGGCCGACAGGGGGCGACATGGGTGGCTACACCTTC
-	TRBV5-5	TRBJ1-6	-	CASSFSGGDSPLHF	TGTGCCAGCAGCTTTTCTGGGGGGGATTCACCCCTCCACTTT
-	TRBV6-6	TRBJ1-6	-	CASITGLGSPLHF	TGTGCCAGCATAACAGGGCTAGGGTCACCCCTCCACTTT
-	TRBV5-6	TRBJ2-5	-	CASSLLYRVTETQYF	TGTGCCAGCAGCTTGTTATACAGGGTAACAGAGACCCAGTACTTC
-	TRBV6-1	TRBJ1-2	-	CASSEGRVYYGYTF	TGTGCCAGCAGTGAGGGCAGGGTCTACTATGGCTACACCTTC
-	TRBV9	TRBJ1-1	-	CASSVQQGGDPAFF	TGTGCCAGCAGCGTACAACAGGGTGGGGATCCAGCTTTCTTT
-	TRBV7-3	TRBJ2-5	-	CASSLKLRGDQERETQYF	TGTGCCAGCAGCTTAAAGTTGAGGGGGGACCAAGAGAGGGAGACCCAGTACTTC
-	TRBV7-9	TRBJ2-1	-	CASSFARIREYEQFF	TGTGCCAGCAGCTTCGCGCGAATCAGGGAATATGAGCAGTTCTTC
-	TRBV10-2	TRBJ2-7	-	CASGQISYEQYF	TGCGCCAGCGGACAGATTTCCTACGAGCAGTACTTC
once	TRBV11-2	TRBJ1-1	-	CASSLGLGEAFF	TGTGCCAGCAGCTTAGGTTTAGGTGAAGCTTTCTTT
-	TRBV5-4	TRBJ1-2	-	CASSPGRSGAGGYTF	TGTGCCAGCAGCCCGGGGCGATCTGGAGCGGGTGGCTACACCTTC
-	TRBV2	TRBJ2-6	-	CASSEQSSGANVLTF	TGTGCCAGCAGTGAACAGAGCTCTGGGGCCAACGTCCTGACTTTC
-	TRBV5-6	TRBJ2-7	-	CASSLYSRDAYEQYF	TGTGCCAGCAGCTTGTATTCCAGGGATGCCTACGAGCAGTACTTC
-	TRBV6-5	TRBJ2-5	-	CASSSRETQYF	TGTGCCAGCAGTTCAAGAGAGACCCAGTACTTC
-	TRBV18	TRBJ1-1	-	CASSPGKGQGTEAFF	TGTGCCAGCTCACCAGGAAAGGGGCAGGGTACTGAAGCTTTCTTT
-	TRBV5-1	TRBJ1-1	-	CASSLSLITEAFF	TGCGCCAGCAGCTTGAGTCTTATCACTGAAGCTTTCTTT
-	TRBV7-2	TRBJ2-3	-	CASSGTTDTQYF	TGTGCCAGCAGCGGGACCACAGATACGCAGTATTTT
-	TRBV28	TRBJ1-2	TRBD1	CASSFGDREGYGYTF	TGTGCCAGCAGTTTTGGGGACAGGGAAGGTTATGGCTACACCTTC
-	TRBV11-3	TRBJ2-2	-	CASSLGQTPLAAGELFF	TGTGCCAGCAGCTTAGGGCAAACACCGCTTGCGGCCGGGGAGCTGTTTTTT
once	TRBV19	TRBJ2-7	-	CASSIGAGTPEQYF	TGTGCCAGTAGTATAGGGGCGGGGACGCCCGAGCAGTACTTC
-	TRBV6-5	TRBJ2-2	-	CASRPRGQNTGELFF	TGTGCCAGCAGACCCCGGGGGCAGAACACCGGGGAGCTGTTTTTT
-	TRBV6-5	TRBJ1-2	TRBD1	CASRKTGGSYGYTF	TGTGCCAGCCGCAAAACAGGGGGCAGCTATGGCTACACCTTC
-	TRBV12-5	TRBJ2-5	-	CASGSGAGGETQYF	TGTGCTAGTGGATCTGGAGCGGGCGGGGAGACCCAGTACTTC
-	TRBV2	TRBJ2-7	-	CASSVQGLYEQYF	TGTGCCAGCAGTGTTCAGGGGCTCTACGAGCAGTACTTC
-	TRBV2	TRBJ1-1	-	CASSGDHTEAFF	TGTGCCAGCAGTGGGGACCACACTGAAGCTTTCTTT
-	TRBV29-1	TRBJ1-1	TRBD1	CSVDRGLGTEAFF	TGCAGCGTAGACAGGGGGCTAGGTACTGAAGCTTTCTTT
once	TRBV19	TRBJ1-5	-	CASSIGRSGRQPQHF	TGTGCCAGTAGTATAGGCAGGTCTGGGCGCCAGCCCCAGCATTTT
once	TRBV16	TRBJ2-7	-	CASSQGVWGSYEQYF	TGTGCCAGCAGCCAGGGGGTGTGGGGATCCTACGAGCAGTACTTC
-	TRBV6-5	TRBJ1-1	-	CASSYSGGPTEAFF	TGTGCCAGCAGTTACAGCGGGGGCCCCACTGAAGCTTTCTTT
once	TRBV18	TRBJ2-5	TRBD2	CASSPPGRGGRETQYF	TGTGCCAGCTCACCCCCCGGGCGGGGGGGCCGAGAGACCCAGTACTTC
-	TRBV2	TRBJ1-1	TRBD1	CASQGGWTEAFF	TGTGCCAGCCAGGGGGGTTGGACTGAAGCTTTCTTT
-	TRBV20-1	TRBJ2-3	-	CSARDHDTQYF	TGCAGTGCTAGAGACCACGATACGCAGTATTTT
-	TRBV2	TRBJ2-1	-	CASRMDRPNNEQFF	TGTGCCAGCAGGATGGACAGACCAAACAATGAGCAGTTCTTC
-	TRBV7-8	TRBJ2-5	TRBD2	CASSLARGNQETQYF	TGTGCCAGCAGCTTAGCGCGGGGGAACCAAGAGACCCAGTACTTC
-	TRBV29-1	TRBJ2-3	-	CSVWDPRADTQYF	TGCAGCGTTTGGGACCCGAGAGCAGATACGCAGTATTTT
-	TRBV5-4	TRBJ2-5	TRBD2	CASSFASGGARTQYF	TGTGCCAGCAGCTTTGCTAGCGGGGGTGCTCGGACCCAGTACTTC
-	TRBV18	TRBJ2-1	TRBD2	CASSSGGALNEQFF	TGTGCCAGCTCCAGCGGGGGCGCACTTAATGAGCAGTTCTTC
-	TRBV9	TRBJ1-2	TRBD1	CASSDGQGVNYGYTF	TGTGCCAGCAGCGATGGACAGGGGGTAAACTATGGCTACACCTTC
-	TRBV6-4	TRBJ2-2	-	CASSAGQYTGELFF	TGTGCCAGCAGCGCGGGACAGTACACCGGGGAGCTGTTTTTT